This T cell receptor (beta chain) was captured by sequencing in a study of blood T cell repertoires in COVID-19. Study information: Specimens from acute and convalescent COVID-19 originated in the United States, Italy and Spain.

Some clones are missing from TCRdb's copy, which holds only in-frame ones; the method was immunoSEQ multiplex PCR. The repertoire holds roughly 350,000 clones, around 84% seen once, with roughly 3.7% in the top ten. The TCR was taken from a woman aged 18-29 years with acute or convalescent COVID-19. The material sequenced was peripheral blood.

This CDR3 reads CASSQDVTQKTQYF. The CDR3, as DNA: TGTGCCAGCAGCCAAGATGTGACTCAAAAGACCCAGTACTTC. This chain joins TRBV3-1 (or the pseudogene TRBV3-2) and TRBJ2-5; D is ambiguous. Trimming removed 0 bases from V and 6 bases from J, with 11 bases in between. This CDR3 is 14 amino acids long. Germline loops: CDR1 LGHDT, CDR2 YNNKEL (reference sequence).